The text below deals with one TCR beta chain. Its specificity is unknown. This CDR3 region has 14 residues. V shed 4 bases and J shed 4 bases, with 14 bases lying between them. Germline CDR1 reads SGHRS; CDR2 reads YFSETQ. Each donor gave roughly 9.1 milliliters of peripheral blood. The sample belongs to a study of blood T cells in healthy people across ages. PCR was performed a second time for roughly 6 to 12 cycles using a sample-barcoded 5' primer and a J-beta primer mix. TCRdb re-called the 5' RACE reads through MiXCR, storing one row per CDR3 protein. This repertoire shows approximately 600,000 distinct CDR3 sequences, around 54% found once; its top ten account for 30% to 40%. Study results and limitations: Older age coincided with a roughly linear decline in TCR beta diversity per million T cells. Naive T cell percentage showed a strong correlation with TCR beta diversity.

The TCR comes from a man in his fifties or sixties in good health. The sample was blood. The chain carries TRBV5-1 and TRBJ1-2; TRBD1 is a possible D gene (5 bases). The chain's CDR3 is CASSPVGESYGYTF. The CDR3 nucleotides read TGCGCCAGCAGCCCGGTGGGGGAAAGCTATGGCTACACCTTC.